This TCR beta chain was profiled in a study of blood T cell repertoires in COVID-19. Sequenced by immunoSEQ multiplex PCR; TCRdb stores in-frame clones only, minus some. The sample records around 140,000 clones, more than 80% being singletons. The clonotype was recovered from a man aged 18 to 30 with COVID-19, enrolled during active disease. The material sequenced was peripheral blood.

The CDR3 reads CASSRATGAWEQYF. The CDR3 DNA is TGCGCCAGCAGCCGGGCCACAGGGGCGTGGGAGCAGTACTTC. This chain links TRBV4-3 with TRBJ2-7, with TRBD1 matching over 7 bases. Trimming took 4 bases from V and 7 from J; bases not matched to a gene: 10. The germline CDR1 and CDR2 sequences are LGHNA and YSLEER. There are 14 residues in the CDR3.